The 5 T cell receptor beta chains in this list originate from one sample, sequenced in a study of shared clonotypes between healthy human individuals. TCRdb's copy holds only in-frame clones and misses some; the assay was immunoSEQ multiplex PCR. The sample lists 650,000 to 800,000 clones, around 92% occurring once. CD8 cells classed as naive were CD45RO-negative and positively selected for CCR7, excluding terminally differentiated effector memory CD45RA+ cells. Source material: naive CD8+ T cells sorted from blood. The source of these receptors is a man aged 25-45 years in good health.

V usage is TRBV5-8 and J usage is TRBJ2-7; the D is unclear. The length of the CDR3 is 14 residues. V lost 0 bases and J lost 0, with 7 bases in between. Per the germline V gene, CDR1 is SGHTS and CDR2 is YDEGEE. The CDR3 DNA reads TGTGCCAGCAGCTTGGAGGCATCCTCCTACGAGCAGTACTTC. It codes for CASSLEASSYEQYF.

This clone was found many times. The V call is TRBV7-9, the J call TRBJ2-2, with D maybe TRBD1 (5 bases). The CDR3 extends over 13 amino acids. Trimming shortened V by 5 bases and J by 5 bases, and 9 bases separated the two germline ends. Per the germline V gene, CDR1 is SEHNR and CDR2 is FQNEAQ (reference sequence). The chain's CDR3 is CASSVTVTGELFF. The CDR3 coding sequence is TGTGCCAGCAGCGTGACAGTTACCGGGGAGCTGTTTTTT. Full variable domain (missing parts from reference TRBV7-9 and TRBJ2-2): DTGVSQNPRHKITKRGQNVTFRCDPISEHNRLYWYRQTLGQGPEFLTYFQNEAQLEKSRLLSDRFSAERPKGSFSTLEIQRTEQGDSAMYLCASSVTVTGELFFGEGSRLTVL.

The chain recombines TRBV2 with TRBJ2-5; D ambiguous. This CDR3 has 13 amino acids. Germline V gene lookup returns CDR1 SNHLY and CDR2 FYNNEI. Between the trimmed V and J ends, which lost 6 bases and 0 bases, there was a span of 8 bases. CDR3 protein: CASRPPYQETQYF. For the CDR3, the DNA is TGTGCCAGCAGACCACCGTACCAAGAGACCCAGTACTTC.

The V call is TRBV29-1, the J call TRBJ2-1; D is unclear. Germline V gives CDR1 SQVTM, CDR2 ANQGSEA. The CDR3 runs 13 residues. Trimming stripped 8 bases from V and 0 bases from J, with 11 bases between. As DNA, the CDR3 is TGCAGCTTCACTCAGAGCTCCTACAATGAGCAGTTCTTC. It yields the protein CSFTQSSYNEQFF.

The chain recombines TRBV4-1 with TRBJ1-1, with D unresolved. V was cut by 3 bases and J by 5 bases, with 10 bases left in between. Per the germline V gene, CDR1 is MGHRA and CDR2 is YSYEKL. This CDR3 contains 13 residues. The CDR3 nucleotides read TGCGCCAGCAGCCATGACGGTTGGACTGAAGCTTTCTTT. Protein: CASSHDGWTEAFF.